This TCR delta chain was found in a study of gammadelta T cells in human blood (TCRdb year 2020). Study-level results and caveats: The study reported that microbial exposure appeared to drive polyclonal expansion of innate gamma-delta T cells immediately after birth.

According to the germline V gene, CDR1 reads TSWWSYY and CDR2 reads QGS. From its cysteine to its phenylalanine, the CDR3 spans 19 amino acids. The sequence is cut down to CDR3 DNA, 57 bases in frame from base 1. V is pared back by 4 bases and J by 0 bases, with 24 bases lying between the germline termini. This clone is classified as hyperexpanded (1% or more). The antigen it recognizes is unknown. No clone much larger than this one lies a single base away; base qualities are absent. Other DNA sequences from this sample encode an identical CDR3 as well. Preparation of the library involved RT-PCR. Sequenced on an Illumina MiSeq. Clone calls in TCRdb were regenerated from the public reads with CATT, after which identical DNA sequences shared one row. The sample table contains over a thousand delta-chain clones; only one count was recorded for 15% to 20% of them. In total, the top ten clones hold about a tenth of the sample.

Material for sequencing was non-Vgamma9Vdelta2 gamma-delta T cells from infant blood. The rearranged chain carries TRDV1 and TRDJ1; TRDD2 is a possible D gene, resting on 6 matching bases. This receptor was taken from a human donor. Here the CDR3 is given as CALGVPPTFEERYTDKLIF. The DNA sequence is TGTGCTCTTGGGGTCCCTCCTACATTCGAAGAACGGTACACCGATAAACTCATCTTT.